The next 23 T cell receptor beta chains were all read from a single sample in a study of CD8+CD57+ T cells in acquired aplastic anemia (dated by TCRdb to the late 2010s). These reads were obtained on an Illumina HiSeq 2000. Genomic DNA served as template for TCR beta VDJ combination and CDR3 sequence profiling. The raw public data were reprocessed by TCRdb itself: fastp quality trimming at Q25, MiXCR clonotype calling, in-frame beta chains only. Every CDR3 protein is listed once, alongside the most common genes and DNA of its rows. For this sample the table gives 150,000 to 200,000 distinct CDR3 sequences, of which roughly 48% were detected only once. 1.1% of the sample goes to the ten largest clones. Patients chosen for sequencing had shown expansion of CD8+CD57+ cells by flow cytometry. Source material: sorted CD4+, CD8+, or CD8+CD57+ T cells (not recorded which) from PBMCs. All receptors come from a human donor with aplastic anemia.

In its sample, this clonotype was seen many times. The chain couples TRBV4-3 to TRBJ1-2; tentative D call: TRBD1 (5 bases). V was cut by 0 bases and J by 0 bases, with 8 bases left in between. CDR1 is LGHNA, CDR2 YSLEER, per germline. The length of the CDR3 is 15 residues. The CDR3 loop reads CASSQDRESNYGYTF. CDR3 bases: TGCGCCAGCAGCCAAGACAGGGAGTCTAACTATGGCTACACCTTC.

This clonotype was seen a few times. The rearrangement links TRBV4-1 to TRBJ1-4; TRBD1 matches at 9 bases. The CDR3 totals 15 residues. V trimming: 7 bases; J trimming: 8 bases; junction bases outside the gene matches: 11. The germline V gene has CDR1 MGHRA and CDR2 YSYEKL. The CDR3 coding sequence is TGCGCCAGCACCGCCCGGACAGGGGATGTGGAAAAACTGTTTTTT. This gives the protein CASTARTGDVEKLFF.

This chain connects TRBV10-3 to TRBJ2-1, with a weak D call TRBD2 (5 bases). Trimming left V 0 bases short and J 3 bases short, with 9 bases between. Germline V gene lookup returns CDR1 ENHRY and CDR2 SYGVKD. This CDR3 region has 15 residues. The CDR3 DNA follows: TGTGCCATCAGTGAGTCGATCGGGGTCTACAATGAGCAGTTCTTC. Amino acids: CAISESIGVYNEQFF.

This chain uses TRBV7-8 with TRBJ2-7, with D hard to call. The CDR3 is made up of 13 amino acids. CDR1 is SGHVS, CDR2 FQNEAQ, per germline. The ends were cut back, 1 base at V and 4 bases at J, with 8 bases in the middle. The CDR3 nucleotides are TGTGCCAGCAGCTTAGAACGTGAGTACGAGCAGTACTTC. Its translation: CASSLEREYEQYF.

The CDR3 region is CASNSPAQTNTGELFF. The CDR3 DNA reads as TGTGCCAGCAACTCCCCGGCACAGACGAACACCGGGGAGCTGTTTTTT. This sequence joins TRBV6-1 and TRBJ2-2, with D unclear. Germline CDR1 MNHNS, CDR2 SASEGT. This CDR3 comprises 16 residues. V was clipped by 7 bases and J by 0 bases, with 15 bases between them.

V and J are TRBV29-1 and TRBJ2-7, with a possible D match to TRBD1 (6 bases). Deletions cut 3 bases from V and 5 bases from J, with 17 bases between. The CDR3 extends over 14 amino acids. Per germline, CDR1 SQVTM and CDR2 ANQGSEA. CDR3 in DNA: TGCAGCGTTGAGAGGGGGTCCCTCTTCCACGAGCAGTACTTC. Translation: CSVERGSLFHEQYF.

The chain carries TRBV19 and TRBJ2-5, with D hard to call. Germline CDR1 LNHDA, CDR2 SQIVND (reference sequence). The CDR3 has 12 residues. Trimming shortened V by 4 bases and J by 4 bases, and 7 bases separated the two germline ends. Written as DNA, the CDR3 is TGTGCCAGTAGTAACGCCAGAGAGACCCAGTACTTC. Residues: CASSNARETQYF.

This clonotype came up many times. The rearrangement joins TRBV9 to TRBJ2-1; D remains unclear. Germline V CDR1 and CDR2: SGDLS, YYNGEE. The CDR3 loop spans 14 amino acids. Trimming stripped 4 bases from V and 7 bases from J, with 15 bases between. The CDR3 DNA reads as TGTGCCAGCAGCCCCCGTGTATCCAAAAATGAGCAGTTCTTC. This translates into CASSPRVSKNEQFF.

The chain links TRBV10-3 to TRBJ1-1; TRBD1 aligns across 8 bases. This CDR3 is 16 amino acids long. Germline V lookup: CDR1 ENHRY, CDR2 SYGVKD. With V trimmed by 4 bases and J by 4 bases, 11 bases remained unmatched. As DNA, the CDR3 is TGTGCCATCAGTGTCGAGAACGGACAGGGAAGCACTGAAGCTTTCTTT. Its translation is CAISVENGQGSTEAFF.

This clonotype was counted many times. This chain joins TRBV5-1 and TRBJ1-1, with a weak D call TRBD1 (6 bases). Trimming took off 0 bases at V and 0 bases at J, with 18 bases between the two ends. The CDR3 totals 18 residues. Germline lookup yields CDR1 SGHRS and CDR2 YFSETQ. CDR3 sequence (DNA): TGCGCCAGCAGCTTGGATTCGGACAGACCGACACTGAACACTGAAGCTTTCTTT. Encoded protein: CASSLDSDRPTLNTEAFF.

This clonotype has a count of ten or more. The chain links TRBV9 to TRBJ2-3, with 15 nucleotides matching TRBD2. The ends lost 1 base at V and 5 bases at J; junction bases unmatched: 2. The CDR3 spans 16 residues. Germline loops: CDR1 SGDLS, CDR2 YYNGEE. CDR3 protein: CASSVWGLAGGDTQYF. The CDR3 bases are TGTGCCAGCAGCGTATGGGGACTAGCGGGGGGAGATACGCAGTATTTT.

This clonotype was seen many times. The V call is TRBV20-1, the J call TRBJ2-5, with no clear D. Germline V gene data show CDR1 as DFQATT and CDR2 as SNEGSKA (reference sequence). The CDR3 extends over 11 amino acids. The ends were cut back, 8 bases at V and 1 base at J, with 8 bases in the middle. The CDR3 region is CSLGRQETQYF. The CDR3 region has the DNA TGCAGTCTGGGCCGCCAAGAGACCCAGTACTTC.

V is TRBV7-2 and J is TRBJ1-1, with D maybe TRBD1 (5 bases). CDR3 length: 14 amino acids. Trimming left V 0 bases short and J 5 bases short, with 10 bases between. From germline, CDR1 is SGHTA and CDR2 FQGNSA. CDR3 sequence: CASSLAAGRTEAFF. CDR3 DNA sequence: TGTGCCAGCAGCTTAGCGGCAGGGCGGACTGAAGCTTTCTTT.

Remarks on this clonotype: Since a much larger clone is just one base distant, this may be a read error. The CDR3 ends on some other residue instead of the conserved phenylalanine or tryptophan, so this is likely a read error. Because the CDR3's place on the DNA is in doubt, the DNA is left out and the CDR3 is given as listed by TCRdb. The chain joins TRBV27 to TRBJ1-1; no check of the table's D call, TRBD1, against the DNA was made. Germline-derived CDR1 and CDR2 are MNHEY and SMNVEV (reference sequence). Termini included, the CDR3 measures 9 amino acids. The CDR3 here is CAGSLRGFS.

In this sample, this clonotype turned up many times. V and J are TRBV29-1 and TRBJ1-1, with TRBD1 as a possible D gene (6 bases). The V end was cut by 7 bases, the J end by 4 bases, with 13 bases between. Germline V gene sequence: CDR1 SQVTM, CDR2 ANQGSEA. This CDR3 region has 12 residues. The CDR3 here is CSGGGASTEAFF. The CDR3 DNA reads as TGCAGCGGGGGGGGGGCCAGCACTGAAGCTTTCTTT.

The CDR3 DNA sequence: TGTGCCAGCAGCTTTTATTTAGAAGAGACCCAGTACTTC. Translated: CASSFYLEETQYF. The genes are TRBV7-9 and TRBJ2-5, with D unresolved. V lost 3 bases to trimming and J lost 3 bases, with 8 bases between them. The germline CDR1 and CDR2 sequences are SEHNR and FQNEAQ (reference sequence). The CDR3 has 13 residues. The variable domain in full, completed from reference TRBV7-9 and TRBJ2-5, reads DTGVSQNPRHKITKRGQNVTFRCDPISEHNRLYWYRQTLGQGPEFLTYFQNEAQLEKSRLLSDRFSAERPKGSFSTLEIQRTEQGDSAMYLCASSFYLEETQYFGPGTRLLVL.

The J gene is TRBJ2-3, the V gene TRBV7-6, with D tentatively TRBD2 (6 bases). Germline assignment: CDR1 SGHVS and CDR2 FNYEAQ. Trimming pared 1 base from V and 4 bases from J, leaving 21 bases between. The CDR3 totals 18 residues. The DNA for the CDR3 is TGTGCCAGCAGCTTAGGGGTCCCCTCCGGGAGTGAAGCAGATACGCAGTATTTT. Amino acids: CASSLGVPSGSEADTQYF.

This clonotype was counted only a few times. The gene calls are TRBV5-1 and TRBJ2-7; D is unresolved. From germline, CDR1 is SGHRS and CDR2 YFSETQ. The CDR3 totals 13 residues. Trimming stripped 3 bases from V and 5 bases from J, with 12 bases between. Here the CDR3 DNA reads TGCGCCAGCAGCTCGCTCGTGGGGAACGAGCAGTACTTC. Encoded protein: CASSSLVGNEQYF.

CDR3 sequence (DNA): TGTGCCAGCAGCTTAGTATCGGGGGAATACGAGCAGTACTTC. Its protein product is CASSLVSGEYEQYF. The chain uses TRBV7-9 and TRBJ2-7; perhaps TRBD2 as D (6 bases). Germline values: CDR1 SEHNR, CDR2 FQNEAQ (reference sequence). The CDR3 is made up of 14 amino acids. Trimming pared 1 base from V and 4 bases from J, leaving 11 bases between.

This clonotype was observed a few times. CDR3 nucleotide sequence: TGTGCCACCGCGGGGGGGCCTCGCAATGAGCAGTTCTTC. Its translation: CATAGGPRNEQFF. The chain couples TRBV10-3 to TRBJ2-1; 9 bases match TRBD2. Per the germline V gene, CDR1 is ENHRY and CDR2 is SYGVKD. The junction had 7 bases not matched to a gene; V was cut back by 10 bases and J by 6 bases. The CDR3 contains 13 residues.

This clonotype was seen at least ten times. The J gene is TRBJ1-1, the V gene TRBV19; D might be TRBD1 (6 bases). The CDR3 extends over 15 amino acids. Trimming left V 5 bases short and J 2 bases short, with 15 bases between. Germline lookup yields CDR1 LNHDA and CDR2 SQIVND (reference sequence). CDR3 DNA sequence: TGTGCCAGTAGTCCCCACAGGGATTACAACACTGAAGCTTTCTTT. This encodes CASSPHRDYNTEAFF.

This clonotype was counted at least ten times. V gene TRBV5-1 combines with J gene TRBJ1-6, with TRBD1 as a possible D gene (5 bases). Trimming stripped 4 bases from V and 10 bases from J, with 21 bases between. The germline gives CDR1 SGHRS, CDR2 YFSETQ. The CDR3 covers 16 residues. Written as DNA, the CDR3 is TGCGCCAGCAGCCCTTTGGGAGGGGCGGCGGAATCACCCCTCCACTTT. Protein: CASSPLGGAAESPLHF.

The V and J genes are TRBV7-6 and TRBJ2-7; possible D gene TRBD2, 5 bases. Trimming took off 2 bases at V and 5 bases at J, with 10 bases between the two ends. This CDR3 is 13 amino acids long. Per the germline V gene, CDR1 is SGHVS and CDR2 is FNYEAQ. CDR3 sequence (DNA): TGTGCCAGCAGCTTATGGACTGACGACGAGCAGTACTTC. Amino acid sequence: CASSLWTDDEQYF.